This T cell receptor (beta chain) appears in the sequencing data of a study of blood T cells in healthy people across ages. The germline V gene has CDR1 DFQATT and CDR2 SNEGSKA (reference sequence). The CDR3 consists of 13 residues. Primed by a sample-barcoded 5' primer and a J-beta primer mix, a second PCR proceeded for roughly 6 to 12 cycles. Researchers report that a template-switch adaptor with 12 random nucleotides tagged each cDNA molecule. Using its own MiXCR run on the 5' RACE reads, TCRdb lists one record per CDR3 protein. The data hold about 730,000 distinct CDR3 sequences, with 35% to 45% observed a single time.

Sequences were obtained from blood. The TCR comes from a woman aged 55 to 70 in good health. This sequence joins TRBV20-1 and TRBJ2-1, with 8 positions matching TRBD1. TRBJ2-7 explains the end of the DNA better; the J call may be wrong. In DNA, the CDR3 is TGCAGTGCTAGGGACAGGGAGACCTACGAGCAGTACTTC. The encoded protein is CSARDRETYEQYF.